This TCR beta chain was observed in a study of cytomegalovirus exposure and HLA in healthy donors. Across the study: For the approximately 410 genotyped donors, about 81% fell within the Caucasian-associated ancestry cluster.

The PCR used 60 Vbeta and 13 Jbeta primers. Profiled with immunoSEQ multiplex PCR; TCRdb holds only in-frame clones, not every one. The data hold about 120,000 clones, with 65% to 90% observed a single time. The CDR3 contains 15 residues. Germline lookup yields CDR1 LNHDA and CDR2 SQIVND (reference sequence). This TCR was sampled from a woman aged 25 to 39 in good health and CMV-seronegative. The chain uses TRBV19 and TRBJ2-5; 14 nucleotides align to TRBD2. With the DNA end fitting TRBJ2-7 better, the J assignment may be wrong. Specimen: PBMCs. The DNA of the CDR3 is TGTGCCAGTAGCCTAGGGACTAGCGGGAGCTACGAGCAGTACTTC. This encodes CASSLGTSGSYEQYF.